This entry lists 9 T cell receptor beta chains sequenced from one sample in a study of blood T cell repertoires in COVID-19. The repertoire was sequenced with immunoSEQ multiplex PCR; TCRdb's copy has only in-frame clones and lacks some. The sample has 90,000 to 120,000 clones, about four fifths seen once; the top ten hold about 4.2%. The specimen sequenced was peripheral blood. These receptors were obtained from a human donor in a cohort sampled during active COVID-19.

This sequence joins TRBV19 and TRBJ2-5, with D hard to call. V was cut by 4 bases and J by 4 bases, with 10 bases left in between. The CDR3 runs to 13 residues. The germline gives CDR1 LNHDA, CDR2 SQIVND (reference sequence). CDR3 sequence: CASSSTGVETQYF. The CDR3 coding sequence is TGTGCCAGTAGTAGTACGGGTGTAGAGACCCAGTACTTC. Combining the CDR3 with reference TRBV19 and TRBJ2-5 gives the whole variable domain DGGITQSPKYLFRKEGQNVTLSCEQNLNHDAMYWYRQDPGQGLRLIYYSQIVNDFQKGDIAEGYSVSREKKESFPLTVTSAQKNPTAFYLCASSSTGVETQYFGPGTRLLVL.

The J gene is TRBJ2-7, the V gene TRBV30, with 9 bases that match TRBD1. Losses at the gene ends were 3 bases for V and 0 bases for J; bases not matched to a gene: 9. The CDR3 is 16 amino acids. Germline values: CDR1 GTSNPN, CDR2 SVGIG (reference sequence). CDR3 protein: CAWSFGGTGPSYEQYF. The CDR3 nucleotides read TGTGCCTGGAGCTTTGGAGGGACAGGGCCCTCCTACGAGCAGTACTTC.

V is TRBV27 and J is TRBJ2-7, with TRBD1 matching over 8 bases. V gave up 4 bases and J gave up 2 bases; unmatched junction bases: 4. Germline V gene sequence: CDR1 MNHEY, CDR2 SMNVEV (reference sequence). This CDR3 is built from 14 residues. CDR3 region: CASSSWDRPYEQYF. CDR3 nucleotide sequence: TGTGCCAGCAGTTCGTGGGACAGGCCCTACGAGCAGTACTTC.

V is TRBV7-2 and J is TRBJ1-4, with 12 bases aligning to TRBD1. The CDR3 length is 17 residues. The germline gives CDR1 SGHTA, CDR2 FQGNSA. Trimming at V came to 5 bases and at J to 7 bases, leaving 11 bases not matched to a gene. The CDR3: CASSGGGTGGAGEKLFF. The CDR3 bases are TGTGCCAGCAGCGGAGGAGGGACAGGGGGCGCGGGTGAAAAACTGTTTTTT.

The J gene is TRBJ2-2, the V gene TRBV29-1; D uncertain. The V and J ends lost 0 bases and 6 bases respectively, with 11 bases between them. The CDR3 has 14 amino acids. CDR1 is SQVTM and CDR2 is ANQGSEA in the germline V gene. CDR3 loop: CSVEDWADPGELFF. As DNA, the CDR3 is TGCAGCGTTGAAGATTGGGCCGACCCCGGGGAGCTGTTTTTT.

The V and J genes are TRBV7-3 and TRBJ2-7; D is perhaps TRBD1 (5 bases). Trimming took 0 bases from V and 6 from J, leaving 12 bases between them. The CDR3 is 14 amino acids. In germline, CDR1 is SGHTA, CDR2 FQGTGA. CDR3 nucleotides: TGTGCCAGCAGCTTAACACTAAAGGGGCCCGAGCAGTACTTC. Translated, it gives CASSLTLKGPEQYF.

This clone was seen only a few times. The chain recombines TRBV7-2 with TRBJ1-1; tentatively, D is TRBD1 (5 bases). Trimming shortened V by 1 base and J by 4 bases, and 13 bases separated the two germline ends. The CDR3 totals 15 residues. Germline V gives CDR1 SGHTA, CDR2 FQGNSA. Written as DNA, the CDR3 is TGTGCCAGCAGCTTAGTTCTCTTCCAGGGCACTGAAGCTTTCTTT. It translates to CASSLVLFQGTEAFF.

The rearrangement links TRBV20-1 to TRBJ2-1, with TRBD2 matching over 9 bases. Germline V gives CDR1 DFQATT, CDR2 SNEGSKA (reference sequence). The CDR3 length is 16 residues. The ends lost 3 bases at V and 2 bases at J; junction bases unmatched: 8. The DNA for the CDR3 is TGCAGTGCTAGTACTAGCGGGCTTACCACCTACAATGAGCAGTTCTTC. Residues: CSASTSGLTTYNEQFF.

This chain links TRBV7-9 with TRBJ1-2, with 10 bases fitting TRBD1. Germline V gene sequence: CDR1 SEHNR, CDR2 FQNEAQ (reference sequence). This CDR3 is built from 13 residues. V lost 6 bases, J lost 6 bases, and 4 bases stayed unmatched. The CDR3 bases are TGTGCCAGCAGGAGGGGACAGGGGAATGGCTACACCTTC. Translating gives CASRRGQGNGYTF.